The 10 T cell receptor beta chains listed next were all sequenced from one sample in a study of T cell responses to AZD1222 COVID-19 vaccine. Here immunoSEQ multiplex PCR was the method, and the copy in TCRdb shows in-frame clones only, minus some. The table lists 150,000 or so clones, around nine tenths of them singletons, with 3.5% to 4.5% in the top ten. The specimen comprised peripheral blood, sampled on day 0 of AZD1222 vaccination. The source of these receptors is an adult in good health.

A few counts support this clone. The chain recombines TRBV6-6 with TRBJ1-1; 10 bases are shared with TRBD1. V shed 10 bases and J 6 bases; nucleotides not matched to a gene: 8. Per germline, CDR1 MNHNY and CDR2 SVGAGI (reference sequence). The CDR3 covers 13 residues. The CDR3 coding sequence is TGTGCCACTCTGGGGACAGGGGTCGCTGAAGCTTTCTTT. Encoded protein: CATLGTGVAEAFF.

The chain employs TRBV23-1 and TRBJ2-7, with 7 positions matching TRBD1. TRBV23-1 is labeled an ORF, and its function is uncertain. Trimming at V came to 7 bases and at J to 3 bases, leaving 6 bases not matched to a gene. CDR3 length: 13 amino acids. In nucleotides, the CDR3 is TGCGCCAGCATCAACAGGGGCCACTACGAGCAGTACTTC. Translating it yields CASINRGHYEQYF.

V and J are TRBV19 and TRBJ1-2, with TRBD1 identical over 8 bases. The V segment lost 5 bases and the J segment 6 bases; nucleotides outside the gene matches: 11. The CDR3 totals 15 residues. The germline V gene encodes CDR1 LNHDA and CDR2 SQIVND (reference sequence). The CDR3 reads CASSPLRQGRNGYTF. CDR3 nucleotide sequence: TGTGCCAGTAGTCCCCTCCGACAGGGGAGAAATGGCTACACCTTC.

V gene TRBV12-3 or TRBV12-4 combines with J gene TRBJ1-1; the D is unclear. This CDR3 is 13 amino acids long. V dropped 3 bases and J dropped 5 bases, with 10 bases sitting between them. CDR3 coding DNA: TGTGCCAGCAGTTTTGGCCCTTGGACTGAAGCTTTCTTT. This encodes CASSFGPWTEAFF.

This chain joins TRBV5-8 and TRBJ1-2, with 7 positions matching TRBD1. Trimming took 4 bases from V and 0 from J; bases not matched to a gene: 6. The CDR3 has 15 amino acids. Germline V gene data show CDR1 as SGHTS and CDR2 as YDEGEE. The CDR3 here is CASSPRTGANYGYTF. CDR3 DNA sequence: TGTGCCAGCAGCCCTCGGACAGGAGCTAACTATGGCTACACCTTC.

The chain recombines TRBV27 with TRBJ2-5, with TRBD1 matching 7 bases. The CDR3 spans 15 residues. CDR1 is MNHEY and CDR2 is SMNVEV in the germline V gene (reference sequence). V lost 0 bases, J lost 1 base, and 2 bases stayed unmatched. The CDR3 region is CASSLSRQGQETQYF. CDR3 DNA sequence: TGTGCCAGCAGTTTATCGAGACAGGGCCAAGAGACCCAGTACTTC.

V usage is TRBV19 and J usage is TRBJ2-7; D call uncertain. Trimming removed 3 bases at V and 2 bases at J, with 11 bases between. Germline CDR1 is LNHDA and CDR2 is SQIVND (reference sequence). There are 14 residues in the CDR3. For the CDR3, the DNA is TGTGCCAGTAGTATGTTCCACGAAGCCTACGAGCAGTACTTC. This codes for CASSMFHEAYEQYF.

This rearrangement joins TRBV12-5 to TRBJ2-1; D gene ambiguous. The V end was cut by 7 bases, the J end by 2 bases, with 9 bases between. This CDR3 spans 13 amino acids. CDR1 and CDR2 from the germline V gene are LGHNT and FRNRAP. DNA for the CDR3: TGTGCTAGTGCTAGTACTGCCTACAATGAGCAGTTCTTC. Translating it yields CASASTAYNEQFF.

The chain couples TRBV6-5 to TRBJ2-2; D gene ambiguous. The CDR3 has 14 amino acids. V lost 4 bases to trimming and J lost 6 bases, with 12 bases between them. Germline CDR1 reads MNHEY; CDR2 reads SVGAGI. The CDR3 loop reads CASSSERGPGELFF. The DNA for the CDR3 is TGTGCCAGCAGTTCCGAACGCGGCCCCGGGGAGCTGTTTTTT.

The chain recombines TRBV4-3 with TRBJ2-7; D may be TRBD1 (5 bases). Germline V gene sequence: CDR1 LGHNA, CDR2 YSLEER. The CDR3 length is 14 residues. The V end was cut by 0 bases, the J end by 7 bases, with 13 bases between. CDR3 in amino acids: CASSQDIQGWEQYF. CDR3 nucleotides: TGCGCCAGCAGCCAAGACATCCAGGGTTGGGAGCAGTACTTC.